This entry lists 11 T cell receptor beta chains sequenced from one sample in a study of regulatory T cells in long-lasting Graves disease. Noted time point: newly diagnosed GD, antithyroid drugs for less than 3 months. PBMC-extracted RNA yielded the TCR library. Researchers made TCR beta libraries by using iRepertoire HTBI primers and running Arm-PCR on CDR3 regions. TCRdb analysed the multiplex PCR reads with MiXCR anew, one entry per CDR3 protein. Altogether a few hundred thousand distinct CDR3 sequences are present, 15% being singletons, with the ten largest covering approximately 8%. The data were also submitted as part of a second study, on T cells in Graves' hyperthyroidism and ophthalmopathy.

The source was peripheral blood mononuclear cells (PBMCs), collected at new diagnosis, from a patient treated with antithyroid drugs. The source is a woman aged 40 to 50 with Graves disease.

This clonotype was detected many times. CDR3 sequence reads: CASTGGRLYGYTF. CDR3 sequence (DNA): TGTGCCAGCACGGGTGGACGGCTCTATGGCTACACCTTC. V gene TRBV28 combines with J gene TRBJ1-2; D unclear. CDR3 size: 13 residues. Deletions cut 7 bases from V and 4 bases from J, with 13 bases between. CDR1 is MDHEN, CDR2 SYDVKM, per germline.

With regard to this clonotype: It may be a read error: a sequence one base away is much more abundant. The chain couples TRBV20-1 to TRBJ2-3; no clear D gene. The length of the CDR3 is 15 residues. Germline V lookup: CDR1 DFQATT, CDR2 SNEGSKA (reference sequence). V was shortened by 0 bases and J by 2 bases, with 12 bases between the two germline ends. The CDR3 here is CSARDWRPVTDTQYF. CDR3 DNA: TGCAGTGCTAGAGATTGGAGACCAGTCACAGATACGCAGTATTTT.

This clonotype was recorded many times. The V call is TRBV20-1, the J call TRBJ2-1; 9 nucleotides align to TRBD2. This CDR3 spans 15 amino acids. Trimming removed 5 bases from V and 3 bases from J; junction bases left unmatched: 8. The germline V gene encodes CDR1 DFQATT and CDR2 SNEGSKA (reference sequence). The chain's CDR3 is CSAPNLAGSYNEQFF. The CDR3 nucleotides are TGCAGTGCTCCAAACCTAGCGGGAAGCTACAATGAGCAGTTCTTC.

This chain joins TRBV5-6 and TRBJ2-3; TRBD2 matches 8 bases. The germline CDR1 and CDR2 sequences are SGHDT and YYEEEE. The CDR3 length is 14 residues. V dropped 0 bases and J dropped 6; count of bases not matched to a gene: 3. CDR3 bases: TGTGCCAGCAGCTTGGCTGCTAGCGGGGATACGCAGTATTTT. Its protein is CASSLAASGDTQYF.

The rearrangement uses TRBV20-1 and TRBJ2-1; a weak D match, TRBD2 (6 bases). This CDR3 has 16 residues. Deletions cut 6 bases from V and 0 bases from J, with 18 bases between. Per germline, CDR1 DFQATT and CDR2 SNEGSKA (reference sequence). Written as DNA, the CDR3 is TGCAGTGCCCTACCGGTCGGACTAAACTCCTACAATGAGCAGTTCTTC. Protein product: CSALPVGLNSYNEQFF.

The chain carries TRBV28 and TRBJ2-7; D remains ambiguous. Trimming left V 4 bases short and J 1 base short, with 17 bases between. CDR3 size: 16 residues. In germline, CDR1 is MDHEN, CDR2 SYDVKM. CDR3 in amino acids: CASSSHDSGFSYEQYF. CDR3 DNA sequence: TGTGCCAGCAGTTCGCATGACTCAGGTTTTTCCTACGAGCAGTACTTC.

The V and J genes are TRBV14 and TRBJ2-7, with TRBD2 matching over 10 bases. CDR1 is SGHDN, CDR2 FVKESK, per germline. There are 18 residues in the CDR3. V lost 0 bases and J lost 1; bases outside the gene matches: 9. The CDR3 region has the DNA TGTGCCAGCAGCCAAGATATCCGACTAGCGGGCGCTTCCTACGAGCAGTACTTC. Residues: CASSQDIRLAGASYEQYF.

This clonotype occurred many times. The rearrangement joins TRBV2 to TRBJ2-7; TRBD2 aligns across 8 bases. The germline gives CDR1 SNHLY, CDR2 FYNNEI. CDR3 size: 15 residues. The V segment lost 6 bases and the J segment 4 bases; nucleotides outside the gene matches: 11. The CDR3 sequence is CASSSSGGGTYEQYF. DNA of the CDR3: TGTGCCAGCAGCTCTAGCGGCGGGGGGACGTACGAGCAGTACTTC.

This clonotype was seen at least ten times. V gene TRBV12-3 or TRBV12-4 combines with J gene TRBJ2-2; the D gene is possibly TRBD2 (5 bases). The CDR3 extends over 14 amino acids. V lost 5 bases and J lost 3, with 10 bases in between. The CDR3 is CASSPHGDTGELFF. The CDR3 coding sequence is TGTGCCAGCAGTCCTCACGGGGACACCGGGGAGCTGTTTTTT.

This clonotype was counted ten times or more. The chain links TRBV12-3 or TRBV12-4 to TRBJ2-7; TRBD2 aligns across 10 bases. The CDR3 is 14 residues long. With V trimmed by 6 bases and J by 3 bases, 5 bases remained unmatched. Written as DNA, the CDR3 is TGTGCCAGCAGGGCACTAGCGGGAAGCTACGAGCAGTACTTC. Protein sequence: CASRALAGSYEQYF.

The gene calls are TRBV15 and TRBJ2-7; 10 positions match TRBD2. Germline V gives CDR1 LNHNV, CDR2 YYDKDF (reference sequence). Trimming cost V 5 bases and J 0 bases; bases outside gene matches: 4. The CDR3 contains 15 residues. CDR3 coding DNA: TGTGCCACCAGCGATGGACTAGCGGTCTCCTACGAGCAGTACTTC. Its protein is CATSDGLAVSYEQYF.